A selection of T cell receptor beta chains follows, all from one sample in a study of T-cell memory formation after mild COVID-19. MiXCR, applied by TCRdb to the 5' RACE reads, yields one record per CDR3 protein. The sample has approximately 450,000 distinct CDR3 sequences, about 20% seen once; the top ten hold over 9%. The specimen was PBMCs or a T cell subset sorted from them (not recorded which). The source of these receptors is an adult woman who had mild COVID-19 (a few samples of this study predate the infection). Cell type and time point are not known. CDR3s include the opening cysteine and the closing phenylalanine or tryptophan. The D gene is left open where the match is weak. Rows give clone size only sometimes, using once, few, many, or a class for an expanded clone.

CDR3nt: TGTGCCAGCAGCTTAGGGGGGACCAGGGGCGCAAAGTATGGCTACACCTTC; CDR3aa: CASSLGGTRGAKYGYTF; d_gene: .; v_gene: TRBV11-3; abundance: .; j_gene: TRBJ1-2
CDR3nt: TGTGCCAGCAGCCCCCCGGGACAGTTTAGCAATCAGCCCCAGCATTTT; CDR3aa: CASSPPGQFSNQPQHF; d_gene: TRBD1; v_gene: TRBV6-6; abundance: few; j_gene: TRBJ1-5
CDR3nt: TGTGCCACCTTGAGAGGGGGGGGAGACACTGAAGCTTTCTTT; CDR3aa: CATLRGGGDTEAFF; d_gene: .; v_gene: TRBV19; abundance: few; j_gene: TRBJ1-1
CDR3nt: TGCGCCAGCAGCTTTGGGACAGGGTTTGAGGGTTACAATGAGCAGTTCTTC; CDR3aa: CASSFGTGFEGYNEQFF; d_gene: TRBD1; v_gene: TRBV5-1; abundance: .; j_gene: TRBJ2-1
CDR3nt: TGCAGTGCTAAGACAGGCCCAGGGGAGCAGTACTTC; CDR3aa: CSAKTGPGEQYF; d_gene: .; v_gene: TRBV20-1; abundance: .; j_gene: TRBJ2-7
CDR3nt: TGTGCCATCAGTGAGTCGGCGGCTACGGAGACCCAGTACTTC; CDR3aa: CAISESAATETQYF; d_gene: .; v_gene: TRBV10-3; abundance: .; j_gene: TRBJ2-5
CDR3nt: TGTGCCAGCAGTTTAGCCCCCCCCGGTGGCTACACCTTC; CDR3aa: CASSLAPPGGYTF; d_gene: .; v_gene: TRBV12-3/TRBV12-4; abundance: .; j_gene: TRBJ1-2
CDR3nt: TGTGCCAGCAGCCAGGGGACAGGGGCGCAGCCCCAGCATTTT; CDR3aa: CASSQGTGAQPQHF; d_gene: TRBD1; v_gene: TRBV6-2/TRBV6-3; abundance: few; j_gene: TRBJ1-5
CDR3nt: TGTGCCAGCAGCTCGACAGGAATCTCCTACAATGAGCAGTTCTTC; CDR3aa: CASSSTGISYNEQFF; d_gene: .; v_gene: TRBV7-3; abundance: .; j_gene: TRBJ2-1
CDR3nt: TGCAGTGCTAGACCAACGACACCAATTAGCAAACAGCCCCAGCATTTT; CDR3aa: CSARPTTPISKQPQHF; d_gene: .; v_gene: TRBV20-1; abundance: .; j_gene: TRBJ1-5
CDR3nt: TGTGCCATCAGTTCAGCGGGGGGACACACAGATACGCAGTATTTT; CDR3aa: CAISSAGGHTDTQYF; d_gene: TRBD2; v_gene: TRBV10-3; abundance: .; j_gene: TRBJ2-3
CDR3nt: TGCAGTGCTAGTAGGGACACCCCTAAAGAGACCCAGTACTTC; CDR3aa: CSASRDTPKETQYF; d_gene: .; v_gene: TRBV20-1; abundance: .; j_gene: TRBJ2-5
CDR3nt: TGCGCCAGCGCATGGCGAGGGAACACCGGGGAGCTGTTTTTT; CDR3aa: CASAWRGNTGELFF; d_gene: .; v_gene: TRBV5-1; abundance: .; j_gene: TRBJ2-2
CDR3nt: TGCAGTGCTAGCATCTCCTCTGGGGCCAACGTCCTGACTTTC; CDR3aa: CSASISSGANVLTF; d_gene: .; v_gene: TRBV20-1; abundance: .; j_gene: TRBJ2-6
CDR3nt: TGTGCCAGCAGCCTCGCGGTAGGGGAAATGGACGAGCAGTACTTC; CDR3aa: CASSLAVGEMDEQYF; d_gene: .; v_gene: TRBV9; abundance: few; j_gene: TRBJ2-7
CDR3nt: TGTGCCAGCAGCTTTTTAGACACCCACTACGAGCAGTACTTC; CDR3aa: CASSFLDTHYEQYF; d_gene: .; v_gene: TRBV7-2; abundance: few; j_gene: TRBJ2-7
CDR3nt: TGTGCCAGCAGCGAACACCGAGAGGCTAGCGGTGGAAAGCGAGAGACCCAGTACTTC; CDR3aa: CASSEHREASGGKRETQYF; d_gene: TRBD2; v_gene: TRBV7-8; abundance: few; j_gene: TRBJ2-5
CDR3nt: TGTGCCAGCAGTTTGTTGAGTGTATCCGTGGATGGCTACACCTTC; CDR3aa: CASSLLSVSVDGYTF; d_gene: .; v_gene: TRBV12-3/TRBV12-4; abundance: .; j_gene: TRBJ1-2
CDR3nt: TGCGCCAGCAGCCAAGATGGAGGGAGGGGGGCCACAACCTATGGCTACACCTTC; CDR3aa: CASSQDGGRGATTYGYTF; d_gene: .; v_gene: TRBV4-1; abundance: many; j_gene: TRBJ1-2
CDR3nt: TGTGCCAGCAGCCAAAGGGCCTTGGGTAGCACAGATACGCAGTATTTT; CDR3aa: CASSQRALGSTDTQYF; d_gene: .; v_gene: TRBV3-1; abundance: few; j_gene: TRBJ2-3
CDR3nt: TGTGCCAGCAGCACACTTGCGGGAGGGCAGCAAGAGACCCAGTACTTC; CDR3aa: CASSTLAGGQQETQYF; d_gene: TRBD2; v_gene: TRBV12-3/TRBV12-4; abundance: .; j_gene: TRBJ2-5
CDR3nt: TGTGCCAGCAGTTTGACTGCACTCCACACCGGGGAGCTGTTTTTT; CDR3aa: CASSLTALHTGELFF; d_gene: .; v_gene: TRBV12-3/TRBV12-4; abundance: .; j_gene: TRBJ2-2
CDR3nt: TGCGCCAGCAGCCAGTCAGGGGGCCTGGGGACTGAAGCTTTCTTT; CDR3aa: CASSQSGGLGTEAFF; d_gene: TRBD1; v_gene: TRBV4-3; abundance: .; j_gene: TRBJ1-1
CDR3nt: TGTGCCAGCAGTTTAATCAGGGGGCACGAGACCCAGTACTTC; CDR3aa: CASSLIRGHETQYF; d_gene: TRBD1; v_gene: TRBV12-3/TRBV12-4; abundance: .; j_gene: TRBJ2-5
CDR3nt: TGTGCCAGCAATGTTGGGACAGGGGTCTTCACTGAAGCTTTCTTT; CDR3aa: CASNVGTGVFTEAFF; d_gene: TRBD1; v_gene: TRBV2; abundance: .; j_gene: TRBJ1-1
CDR3nt: TGTGCCAGCAGTCCCTTCAGGGGGTCTAGCTCCTACAATGAGCAGTTCTTC; CDR3aa: CASSPFRGSSSYNEQFF; d_gene: TRBD1; v_gene: TRBV6-5; abundance: .; j_gene: TRBJ2-1
CDR3nt: TGCGCCAGCAGCCCCTCGGGGAGGGGCGACCATAACTATGGCTACACCTTC; CDR3aa: CASSPSGRGDHNYGYTF; d_gene: .; v_gene: TRBV5-1; abundance: .; j_gene: TRBJ1-2
CDR3nt: TGTGCCAGTAGTATAGGGGGAGTGAGTAACAATGAGCAGTTCTTC; CDR3aa: CASSIGGVSNNEQFF; d_gene: .; v_gene: TRBV19; abundance: .; j_gene: TRBJ2-1
CDR3nt: TGTGCCAGCAGTAGACAGGGGCGTCTTCCCTCCAATGAGCAGTTCTTC; CDR3aa: CASSRQGRLPSNEQFF; d_gene: TRBD1; v_gene: TRBV6-1; abundance: once; j_gene: TRBJ2-1
CDR3nt: TGTGCCAGCAGCCCACCCCAGCTAGCGGTCCCCTACGAGCAGTACTTC; CDR3aa: CASSPPQLAVPYEQYF; d_gene: TRBD2; v_gene: TRBV7-9; abundance: few; j_gene: TRBJ2-7
CDR3nt: TGTGCCAGCAGTGAAGTAGGTTACAATGAGCAGTTCTTC; CDR3aa: CASSEVGYNEQFF; d_gene: .; v_gene: TRBV2; abundance: few; j_gene: TRBJ2-1
CDR3nt: TGTGCCAGCAGGTACACTGAGGGTCTCTTCGGCTACACCTTC; CDR3aa: CASRYTEGLFGYTF; d_gene: .; v_gene: TRBV6-2/TRBV6-3; abundance: .; j_gene: TRBJ1-2
CDR3nt: TGTGCCAGCAGTGAATTGGTTGACAGGGGTGGTGAAAATACGCAGTATTTT; CDR3aa: CASSELVDRGGENTQYF; d_gene: TRBD1; v_gene: TRBV25-1; abundance: .; j_gene: TRBJ2-3
CDR3nt: TGCGCCAGCAGCCCGCACAGGGTCTCCTACGAGCAGTACTTC; CDR3aa: CASSPHRVSYEQYF; d_gene: .; v_gene: TRBV4-1; abundance: few; j_gene: TRBJ2-7
CDR3nt: TGCAGCGTTGCCCCCCGGGGAGGGGGCTTCTTCATGAACACTGAAGCTTTCTTT; CDR3aa: CSVAPRGGGFFMNTEAFF; d_gene: TRBD1; v_gene: TRBV29-1; abundance: few; j_gene: TRBJ1-1
CDR3nt: TGTGCCATCAGCAGACAGGGGGCGCGAGATGGCACTGAAGCTTTCTTT; CDR3aa: CAISRQGARDGTEAFF; d_gene: TRBD1; v_gene: TRBV10-3; abundance: .; j_gene: TRBJ1-1
CDR3nt: TGCGCCAGCAGCCAAGGCACAGTTAATGAAAAACTGTTTTTT; CDR3aa: CASSQGTVNEKLFF; d_gene: .; v_gene: TRBV3-1; abundance: .; j_gene: TRBJ1-4
CDR3nt: TGTGCCAGCAGTTACGTAGCGGGAGGGCCCTACGAGCAGTACTTC; CDR3aa: CASSYVAGGPYEQYF; d_gene: TRBD2; v_gene: TRBV6-2/TRBV6-3; abundance: few; j_gene: TRBJ2-7
CDR3nt: TGTGCCAGTTCACTCGGGGGGGGCACTCAGTACAATGAGCAGTTCTTC; CDR3aa: CASSLGGGTQYNEQFF; d_gene: TRBD2; v_gene: TRBV19; abundance: many; j_gene: TRBJ2-1
CDR3nt: TGTGCCAGCAGTCCTATCCCCCATTACGCGGGAGTGGGAGAGACCCAGTACTTC; CDR3aa: CASSPIPHYAGVGETQYF; d_gene: TRBD2; v_gene: TRBV12-3/TRBV12-4; abundance: few; j_gene: TRBJ2-5
CDR3nt: TGTGCCAGCAGCTTGGGTGCCGGGACATTCGAGACCCAGTACTTC; CDR3aa: CASSLGAGTFETQYF; d_gene: .; v_gene: TRBV5-5; abundance: many; j_gene: TRBJ2-5